This T cell receptor (beta chain) was recorded in a study of cytomegalovirus exposure and HLA in healthy donors. Study-wide findings and caveats: Reportedly, fewer N-insertions than the approximately 680-donor mean appeared in an Asian-associated ancestry cluster in a later analysis.

The trim removed 4 bases at V and 8 bases at J, leaving 9 bases unmatched. CDR1 and CDR2 from the germline V gene are MNHEY and SVGAGI. The CDR3 length is 14 residues. Everyone who donated was a healthy bone marrow donor. The PCR used 60 Vbeta and 13 Jbeta primers. Here immunoSEQ multiplex PCR was the method, and the copy in TCRdb shows in-frame clones only, minus some. Among about 120,000 clones, over 9.5% were seen once, and the ten largest hold 4.6%. Only a few counts were recorded for this clone. Its target is unknown. The V gene is TRBV6-5, the J gene TRBJ1-2; 8 bases map to TRBD1. The clonotype was recovered from a woman between 18 and 29 years old in good health and CMV-seropositive. Sequenced material: PBMCs. CDR3 nucleotides: TGTGCCAGCAGTTCCCAGGGGGCAGCTAAGGGCTACACCTTC. Translation: CASSSQGAAKGYTF.